The 11 T cell receptor beta chains below all came from one sample that was sequenced in a study of T-cell memory formation after mild COVID-19. A single record per CDR3 protein comes from TCRdb applying MiXCR to the 5' RACE reads. The table shows over 350,000 distinct CDR3 sequences, with roughly 24% occurring only once. Sequenced input: PBMCs or a T cell subset sorted from them (not recorded which). These receptors were taken from an adult woman who had mild COVID-19 (a few samples of this study predate the infection). Cell type and time point are not known.

This clonotype was counted only a few times. J is TRBJ2-1 and V is TRBV29-1; TRBD1 matches at 12 bases. J lost 6 bases, V lost 3 bases, and 9 bases had no gene match. CDR1 and CDR2 from the germline V gene are SQVTM and ANQGSEA. The CDR3 is 16 amino acids. CDR3 in amino acids: CSVERSGQGAPNEQFF. The DNA for the CDR3 is TGCAGCGTTGAGCGATCGGGACAGGGGGCCCCCAATGAGCAGTTCTTC.

The V and J genes are TRBV3-1 and TRBJ2-7; 7 bases are shared with TRBD1. Germline CDR1 and CDR2: LGHDT and YNNKEL (reference sequence). CDR3 length: 14 residues. V trimming: 4 bases; J trimming: 2 bases; junction bases outside the gene matches: 5. The CDR3 region is CASSLSDRAYEQYF. The DNA of the CDR3 is TGTGCCAGCAGCCTCAGCGACAGGGCCTACGAGCAGTACTTC.

This clonotype has just a few counts. V gene TRBV20-1 combines with J gene TRBJ2-4; 7 bases line up with TRBD1. The V gene end was trimmed by 3 bases and the J gene end by 1 base; junction bases not matched to a gene: 6. Germline lookup yields CDR1 DFQATT and CDR2 SNEGSKA (reference sequence). This CDR3 spans 15 amino acids. The CDR3: CSASHTTGAKNIQYF. In nucleotides, the CDR3 is TGCAGTGCTAGCCATACGACAGGGGCCAAAAACATTCAGTACTTC.

Here the CDR3 reads CSASPGGANYGYTF. The CDR3 DNA reads TGCAGTGCTTCTCCAGGGGGAGCTAACTATGGCTACACCTTC. The chain carries TRBV20-1 and TRBJ1-2; 7 bases agree with TRBD1. Germline assignment: CDR1 DFQATT and CDR2 SNEGSKA (reference sequence). CDR3 length equals 14 residues. V trimming: 5 bases; J trimming: 0 bases; junction bases outside the gene matches: 6.

The rearrangement joins TRBV2 to TRBJ2-1, with TRBD2 matching over 11 bases. This CDR3 contains 15 residues. From germline, CDR1 is SNHLY and CDR2 FYNNEI. Trimming removed 6 bases from V and 5 bases from J; junction bases left unmatched: 6. The CDR3 loop reads CASRVGTSGHNEQFF. CDR3 coding DNA: TGTGCCAGCAGGGTCGGGACTAGCGGTCACAATGAGCAGTTCTTC.

This clonotype has at least ten counts. The chain uses TRBV7-9 and TRBJ2-1, with 14 bases lining up with TRBD2. The junction had 8 bases not matched to a gene; V was cut back by 5 bases and J by 8 bases. This CDR3 comprises 16 residues. From germline, CDR1 is SEHNR and CDR2 FQNEAQ (reference sequence). This CDR3 reads CASSPPGLAGVDEQFF. The DNA for the CDR3 is TGTGCCAGCAGCCCGCCGGGACTAGCGGGAGTCGATGAGCAGTTCTTC.

The chain employs TRBV5-1 and TRBJ1-1, with unresolved D. The ends were cut back, 4 bases at V and 4 bases at J, with 14 bases in the middle. Germline CDR1 reads SGHRS; CDR2 reads YFSETQ. The CDR3 extends over 14 amino acids. CDR3 protein: CASSPGPGSTEAFF. The CDR3 DNA reads as TGCGCCAGCAGCCCCGGGCCGGGTAGCACTGAAGCTTTCTTT.

This clonotype was seen more than once but under ten times. V usage is TRBV9 and J usage is TRBJ2-1; TRBD2 matches 11 bases. The CDR3 has 15 amino acids. The V gene end was trimmed by 0 bases and the J gene end by 5 bases; junction bases not matched to a gene: 1. The V gene's germline CDR1 is SGDLS and CDR2 YYNGEE. The CDR3 sequence: CASSVALAGDNEQFF. The CDR3 nucleotides are TGTGCCAGCAGCGTAGCACTAGCGGGAGACAATGAGCAGTTCTTC.

The rearrangement uses TRBV24-1 and TRBJ2-1; possibly TRBD1 for D (7 bases). This CDR3 has 15 residues. The V and J ends lost 4 bases and 4 bases respectively, with 13 bases between them. The germline V gene has CDR1 KGHDR and CDR2 SFDVKD. The CDR3 reads CATSDGGQIYNEQFF. The DNA of the CDR3 is TGTGCCACCAGTGACGGGGGACAGATATACAATGAGCAGTTCTTC.

The gene calls are TRBV12-3 or TRBV12-4 and TRBJ2-3; D not resolved. This CDR3 spans 12 amino acids. Trimming cost V 3 bases and J 3 bases, with 4 bases left between them. CDR3: CASSFWTDTQYF. The CDR3 region has the DNA TGTGCCAGCAGTTTTTGGACAGATACGCAGTATTTT.

In its sample, this clonotype was seen a few times. The chain has TRBV2 and TRBJ1-2; D perhaps matches TRBD1 (5 bases). CDR3 length: 13 amino acids. CDR1 is SNHLY, CDR2 FYNNEI, per germline. Trimming shortened V by 8 bases and J by 8 bases, and 18 bases separated the two germline ends. CDR3 coding DNA: TGTGCCAGCGACGACAACGGGGCGAGAGGCTACACCTTC. Translation gives CASDDNGARGYTF.